The 27 T cell receptor beta chains below come from one sample, sequenced in a study of T cells in Graves' hyperthyroidism and ophthalmopathy (dated by TCRdb to between 2017 and 2020). Receptors were amplified or captured by multiplex PCR. The data were produced on an Illumina HiSeq 2000. The TCR beta CDR3 regions were amplified from the RNA transcripts. The first round of RT-PCR for the TCR CDR3 was performed with the HTBI primer set and the Qiagen OneStep RT-PCR kit. TCRdb reran the public reads through fastp at Q25 and MiXCR, keeping productive beta chains. Identical CDR3 proteins give one entry, which carries the most common genes and DNA. Present in this sample are a few hundred thousand distinct CDR3 sequences, about 14% of which were seen just once. The ten largest clones take up roughly 13% of the sample. Sequencing was performed on blood. These TCRs come from a woman aged 40 to 50 with Graves' hyperthyroidism.

This clonotype appeared many times. The rearrangement links TRBV5-1 to TRBJ2-3; D call uncertain. Germline CDR1 is SGHRS and CDR2 is YFSETQ. The V gene lost 5 bases and the J gene lost 3 bases, with 10 bases spanning the gap. The CDR3 spans 13 residues. The CDR3 reads CASSVAATDTQYF. The CDR3 nucleotides read TGCGCCAGCAGTGTCGCAGCGACAGATACGCAGTATTTT.

This clonotype was observed many times. J is TRBJ2-2 and V is TRBV6-2 or TRBV6-3, with a tentative D call TRBD2 (5 bases). CDR3 size: 17 residues. Germline lookup yields CDR1 MNHEY and CDR2 SVGEGT. V lost 4 bases and J 3 bases, leaving 18 bases between the germline ends. CDR3 nucleotide sequence: TGTGCCAGCAGTTCACGGACTCCCCTAGATTACACCGGGGAGCTGTTTTTT. Encoded protein: CASSSRTPLDYTGELFF.

This clonotype occurred many times. The chain employs TRBV28 and TRBJ2-7; D unresolved. The CDR3 extends over 17 amino acids. CDR1 and CDR2 from the germline V gene are MDHEN and SYDVKM. The germline V and J ends were trimmed by 3 bases and 2 bases, with 20 bases remaining between them. The CDR3 nucleotides are TGTGCCAGCAGTTTCAATGACTGGGTCGAAACCACCTACGAGCAGTACTTC. It translates to CASSFNDWVETTYEQYF.

The table lists this clonotype with many counts. The V gene is TRBV12-3 or TRBV12-4, the J gene TRBJ2-1, with 13 nucleotides matching TRBD2. Germline trimming cut 4 bases from V and 5 bases from J; bases unmatched to any gene: 8. The CDR3 consists of 17 residues. The CDR3 loop reads CASSSWTSGRLHNEQFF. CDR3 nucleotides: TGTGCCAGCAGTTCCTGGACTAGCGGGAGATTGCACAATGAGCAGTTCTTC.

The rearrangement uses TRBV3-1 and TRBJ2-2; tentative D call: TRBD1 (5 bases). Germline values: CDR1 LGHDT, CDR2 YNNKEL (reference sequence). This CDR3 region has 14 residues. V was trimmed by 2 bases and J by 6 bases, leaving 10 bases between them. CDR3: CASSQFRVSGELFF. CDR3 DNA: TGTGCCAGCAGCCAATTCAGGGTCTCCGGGGAGCTGTTTTTT.

This clonotype occurred many times. The rearrangement uses TRBV2 and TRBJ2-1; TRBD2 matches 11 bases. CDR1 is SNHLY and CDR2 is FYNNEI in the germline V gene. Trimming took 4 bases from V and 10 from J; bases not matched to a gene: 6. This CDR3 is built from 14 residues. The CDR3 DNA sequence: TGTGCCAGCAGTGGAGTACTAGCGGGAGTGGAGCAGTTCTTC. Protein product: CASSGVLAGVEQFF.

Ten or more counts support this clonotype. The chain couples TRBV10-3 to TRBJ2-6, with D tentatively TRBD2 (5 bases). Trimming pared 6 bases from V and 4 bases from J, leaving 22 bases between. CDR3 length: 18 amino acids. The germline gives CDR1 ENHRY, CDR2 SYGVKD. As DNA, the CDR3 is TGTGCCATCAGCCCCAGTGCCCCGGGCGGGTCCGGGGCCAACGTCCTGACTTTC. Amino acids: CAISPSAPGGSGANVLTF.

This clonotype turned up a few times. This sequence joins TRBV20-1 and TRBJ2-3; 9 bases agree with TRBD2. J was trimmed by 4 bases and V by 1 base; bases with no gene match: 9. This CDR3 has 16 residues. CDR1 and CDR2 from the germline V gene are DFQATT and SNEGSKA (reference sequence). CDR3 region: CSARGIEAGGSDTQYF. The CDR3 DNA sequence: TGCAGTGCTAGAGGAATTGAAGCGGGAGGATCAGATACGCAGTATTTT.

Ten or more counts support this clonotype. The J gene is TRBJ1-1, the V gene TRBV5-1, with D unresolved. The CDR3 totals 13 residues. Germline CDR1 reads SGHRS; CDR2 reads YFSETQ. V was clipped by 0 bases and J by 7 bases, with 10 bases between them. CDR3 sequence reads: CASSLDLTIEAFF. CDR3 nucleotide sequence: TGCGCCAGCAGCTTGGACTTGACGATTGAAGCTTTCTTT.

Comment on this clonotype: A much larger clone sits a single nucleotide away, making a read error possible. The chain uses TRBV6-1 and TRBJ2-5; the D gene is possibly TRBD2 (6 bases). The germline CDR1 and CDR2 sequences are MNHNS and SASEGT. Trimming took off 5 bases at V and 5 bases at J, with 15 bases between the two ends. This CDR3 region has 14 residues. DNA of the CDR3: TGTGCCAGCAGTCCATTAGCGGCGGTTGAGACCCAGTACTTC. Protein: CASSPLAAVETQYF.

This clonotype was detected a few times. This chain links TRBV29-1 with TRBJ2-7; no clear D gene. CDR1 is SQVTM and CDR2 is ANQGSEA in the germline V gene. The length of the CDR3 is 13 residues. Trimming removed 4 bases from V and 3 bases from J, with 13 bases in between. As DNA, the CDR3 is TGCAGCGTTGGCACTCACAACCACTACGAGCAGTACTTC. It specifies CSVGTHNHYEQYF.

This clonotype has a count of ten or more. The gene calls are TRBV2 and TRBJ2-7, with D unclear. CDR1 and CDR2 (germline): SNHLY, FYNNEI. V lost 4 bases and J lost 7, with 11 bases in between. This CDR3 region has 12 residues. The CDR3 DNA reads TGTGCCAGCAGTGGCGTTATTAAAGAGCAGTACTTC. The encoded protein is CASSGVIKEQYF.

This clonotype showed up just a few times. V is TRBV20-1 and J is TRBJ2-1; 7 positions agree with TRBD1. Trimming took 6 bases from V and 0 from J; bases not matched to a gene: 11. This CDR3 contains 16 residues. From germline, CDR1 is DFQATT and CDR2 SNEGSKA (reference sequence). The DNA of the CDR3 is TGCAGTGCCACCCGGACAGGCCTTTTCTCCTACAATGAGCAGTTCTTC. Amino acids: CSATRTGLFSYNEQFF.

This clonotype was recorded at least ten times. The chain employs TRBV7-2 and TRBJ1-1; tentatively, D is TRBD1 (5 bases). Per the germline V gene, CDR1 is SGHTA and CDR2 is FQGNSA. Trimming took 1 base from V and 1 from J, leaving 7 bases between them. There are 14 residues in the CDR3. The CDR3 spells CASSLGGWNTEAFF. For the CDR3, the DNA is TGTGCCAGCAGCTTAGGGGGCTGGAACACTGAAGCTTTCTTT.

This clonotype came up many times. The chain uses TRBV7-9 and TRBJ2-1, with D possibly TRBD2 on 5 matching bases. V lost 1 base to trimming and J lost 5 bases, with 15 bases between them. Per germline, CDR1 SEHNR and CDR2 FQNEAQ (reference sequence). This CDR3 has 16 amino acids. The CDR3 DNA reads TGTGCCAGCAGCTTAGTAGTGGCGGGTAAGAACAATGAGCAGTTCTTC. This translates into CASSLVVAGKNNEQFF.

The rearrangement links TRBV15 to TRBJ1-4; D not certain. V was trimmed by 1 base and J by 4 bases, leaving 7 bases between them. In germline, CDR1 is LNHNV, CDR2 YYDKDF (reference sequence). This CDR3 is built from 14 residues. The CDR3 is CATSRGPNNEKLFF. The CDR3 coding sequence is TGTGCCACCAGCAGAGGACCCAATAATGAAAAACTGTTTTTT.

In its sample, this clonotype was seen a few times. This may be a read error, as it is one base from a much larger clone. J is TRBJ1-1 and V is TRBV7-9; weak D call: TRBD1 (6 bases). There are 13 residues in the CDR3. Per the germline V gene, CDR1 is SEHNR and CDR2 is FQNEAQ (reference sequence). V was shortened by 5 bases and J by 3 bases, with 10 bases between the two germline ends. The chain's CDR3 is CASSPYRDTEAFF. For the CDR3, the DNA is TGTGCCAGCAGCCCCTACAGGGACACTGAAGCTTTCTTT.

The genes are TRBV6-1 and TRBJ1-1; no clear D gene. The CDR3 length is 13 residues. Germline CDR1 and CDR2: MNHNS and SASEGT. V was trimmed by 6 bases and J by 1 base, leaving 9 bases between them. The CDR3 DNA follows: TGTGCCAGCAGGATAGATTGGAACACTGAAGCTTTCTTT. Translated: CASRIDWNTEAFF.

The chain couples TRBV6-1 to TRBJ2-2; D could derive from TRBD1 or TRBD2 (6 bases each). Germline CDR1 is MNHNS and CDR2 is SASEGT. The CDR3 spans 15 residues. V lost 3 bases, J lost 1 base, and 9 bases lay in between. The CDR3 spells CASSDGGQNTGELFF. The CDR3 region has the DNA TGTGCCAGCAGTGATGGGGGGCAGAACACCGGGGAGCTGTTTTTT.

This clonotype was observed at least ten times. The CDR3 DNA is TGTGCCAGCAGCCGGATGGGACTAGCGGGAGATCTTTACAATGAGCAGTTCTTC. This encodes CASSRMGLAGDLYNEQFF. This chain connects TRBV3-1 to TRBJ2-1; 14 nucleotides match TRBD2. The germline gives CDR1 LGHDT, CDR2 YNNKEL (reference sequence). Trimming at V came to 4 bases and at J to 4 bases, leaving 9 bases not matched to a gene. The CDR3 covers 18 residues.

The table lists this clonotype with a few counts. The chain couples TRBV2 to TRBJ2-1; TRBD1 aligns across 9 bases. Germline V gene data show CDR1 as SNHLY and CDR2 as FYNNEI. This CDR3 has 11 residues. CDR3 in amino acids: CVTGTGFEQFF. As DNA, the CDR3 is TGTGTCACCGGGACAGGGTTTGAGCAGTTCTTC.

This clonotype was detected ten times or more. The CDR3 DNA is TGTGCCAGCAGTGGATTACTAGCGGGAGCCTACGAGCAGTACTTC. Protein: CASSGLLAGAYEQYF. This rearrangement joins TRBV2 to TRBJ2-7; 11 nucleotides align to TRBD2. The length of the CDR3 is 15 residues. Germline lookup yields CDR1 SNHLY and CDR2 FYNNEI. With V trimmed by 4 bases and J by 2 bases, 4 bases remained unmatched.

This clonotype has a handful of counts. The rearrangement uses TRBV19 and TRBJ2-3; 10 bases line up with TRBD1. The J segment lost 5 bases and the V segment lost 4 bases, leaving 6 bases of the junction unmatched. CDR3 length: 15 amino acids. The germline CDR1 and CDR2 sequences are LNHDA and SQIVND (reference sequence). The CDR3 here is CASSTGQGRRDTQYF. The CDR3 nucleotides read TGTGCCAGTAGTACGGGACAGGGGAGGAGAGATACGCAGTATTTT.

This clonotype was seen a handful of times. V usage is TRBV9 and J usage is TRBJ2-1; unclear D gene. The CDR3 is 15 amino acids. V lost 0 bases, J lost 4 bases, and 11 bases lay in between. The germline V gene has CDR1 SGDLS and CDR2 YYNGEE. CDR3 DNA: TGTGCCAGCAGCGTAGGGGGAAGTAATTACAATGAGCAGTTCTTC. This gives the protein CASSVGGSNYNEQFF.

V gene TRBV28 combines with J gene TRBJ2-1; D is perhaps TRBD1 or TRBD2 (5 bases each). Trimming took off 8 bases at V and 5 bases at J, with 16 bases between the two ends. Germline V gene sequence: CDR1 MDHEN, CDR2 SYDVKM. The CDR3 is made up of 14 amino acids. CDR3 coding DNA: TGTGCCAGCGAACCCCCCGGGACCCACAATGAGCAGTTCTTC. Encoded protein: CASEPPGTHNEQFF.

This clonotype was seen only a few times. The chain is built from TRBV2 and TRBJ1-6; the D gene is possibly TRBD1 (5 bases). CDR1 is SNHLY and CDR2 is FYNNEI in the germline V gene. CDR3 length: 15 amino acids. V was trimmed by 7 bases and J by 7 bases, leaving 17 bases between them. This CDR3 reads CASIEPGPINSPLHF. The CDR3 nucleotides read TGTGCCAGCATAGAGCCGGGACCTATCAATTCACCCCTCCACTTT.

This clonotype was recorded many times. The genes are TRBV28 and TRBJ2-1; TRBD1 might be the D (6 bases). CDR3 length equals 14 residues. V shed 7 bases and J shed 6 bases, with 16 bases lying between them. The V gene's germline CDR1 is MDHEN and CDR2 SYDVKM. The CDR3 is CASIPEGRGNEQFF. The CDR3 region has the DNA TGTGCCAGCATCCCCGAGGGCAGGGGCAATGAGCAGTTCTTC.